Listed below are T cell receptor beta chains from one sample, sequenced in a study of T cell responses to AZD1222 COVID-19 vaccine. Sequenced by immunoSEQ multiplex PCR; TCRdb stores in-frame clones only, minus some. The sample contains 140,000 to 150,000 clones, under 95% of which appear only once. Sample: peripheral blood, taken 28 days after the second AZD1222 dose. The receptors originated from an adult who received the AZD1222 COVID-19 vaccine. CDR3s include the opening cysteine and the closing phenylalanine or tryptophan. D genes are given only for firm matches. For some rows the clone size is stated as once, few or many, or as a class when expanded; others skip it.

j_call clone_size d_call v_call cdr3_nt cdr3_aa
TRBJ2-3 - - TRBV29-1 TGCAGCGTTCGACAGGCGACTAGCACAGATACGCAGTATTTT CSVRQATSTDTQYF
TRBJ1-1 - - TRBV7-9 TGTGCCAGCAGCTTAGCGGGGATGGGTAACACTGAAGCTTTCTTT CASSLAGMGNTEAFF
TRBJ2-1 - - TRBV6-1 TGTGCCAGCAGTGAAGCGTACGAGGGGGGCAATGAGCAGTTCTTC CASSEAYEGGNEQFF
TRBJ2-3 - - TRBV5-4 TGTGCCAGCAGCCCTATGGGGGCGGGTACAGATACGCAGTATTTT CASSPMGAGTDTQYF
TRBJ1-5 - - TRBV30 TGTGCCTGGAGTCCAATGGGTCAACAGCCCCAGCATTTT CAWSPMGQQPQHF
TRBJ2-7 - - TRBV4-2 TGTGCCAGCAGCCAAGGGGGGAGAGGCAGGGGCTACGAGCAGTACTTC CASSQGGRGRGYEQYF
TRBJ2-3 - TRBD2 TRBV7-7 TGTGCTAGCAGCTTACTAACCGGGACTAGCACCCGCACAGATACGCAGTATTTT CASSLLTGTSTRTDTQYF
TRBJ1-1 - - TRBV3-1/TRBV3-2 TGTGCCAGCAGCCAAGATCCGGGGAGCACTGAAGCTTTCTTT CASSQDPGSTEAFF
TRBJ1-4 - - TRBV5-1 TGCGCCAGCAGCCAGACCCGGAACAGAGCTAATGAAAAACTGTTTTTT CASSQTRNRANEKLFF
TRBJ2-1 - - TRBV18 TGTGCCAGCTCACCACTCGGGCAGGGGTCCTACAATGAGCAGTTCTTC CASSPLGQGSYNEQFF
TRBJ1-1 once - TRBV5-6 TGTGCCAGCAGCTCCCGCCGATCGGGGGGCACTGAAGCTTTCTTT CASSSRRSGGTEAFF
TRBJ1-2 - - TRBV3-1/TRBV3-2 TGTGCCAGCAGACACTCTGGGACTAAGATAAGTAACTATGGCTACACCTTC CASRHSGTKISNYGYTF
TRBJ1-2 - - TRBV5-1 TGCGCCAGCAGACGGGATCAGGGTTTGGCTAACTATGGCTACACCTTC CASRRDQGLANYGYTF
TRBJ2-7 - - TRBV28 TGTGCCAGCAGTTCTATGGAGGGGGAGAGCTCCTACGAGCAGTACTTC CASSSMEGESSYEQYF
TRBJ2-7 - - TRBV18 TGTGCCAGCTCACGGGACTACGAGCAGTACTTC CASSRDYEQYF
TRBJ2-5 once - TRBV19 TGTGCCAGTAGTATAGCAGGACGGGAGACCCAGTACTTC CASSIAGRETQYF
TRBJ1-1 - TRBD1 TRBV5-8 TGTGCCAGCAGCTTGAGACAGGGGGGCACTGAAGCTTTCTTT CASSLRQGGTEAFF
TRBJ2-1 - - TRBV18 TGTGCCAGCTCACCACAGGGGGGATACAATGAGCAGTTCTTC CASSPQGGYNEQFF
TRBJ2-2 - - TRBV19 TGTGCCAGTAGTACCCATGTAGGGGGGGCCACCGGGGAGCTGTTTTTT CASSTHVGGATGELFF
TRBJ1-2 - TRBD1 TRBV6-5 TGTGCCAGCAGCCAGACAGGGGGCGCCTATGGCTACACCTTC CASSQTGGAYGYTF
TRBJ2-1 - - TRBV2 TGTGCCAGCAGTGGAGACAGGCCCTCCTACAATGAGCAGTTCTTC CASSGDRPSYNEQFF
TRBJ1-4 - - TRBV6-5 TGTGCCAGCAGCAGATTACAGGGCCGGGGTGAAAAACTGTTTTTT CASSRLQGRGEKLFF
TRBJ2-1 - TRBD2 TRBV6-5 TGTGCCAGCAGTTACTCGGGGACTAGTAATGAGCAGTTCTTC CASSYSGTSNEQFF
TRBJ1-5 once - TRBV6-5 TGTGCCAGCAGCCGACAGGTAAAACAGCCCCAGCATTTT CASSRQVKQPQHF
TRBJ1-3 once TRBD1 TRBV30 TGTGCCTGGTCCGGGACAGCCGGAAACACCATATATTTT CAWSGTAGNTIYF
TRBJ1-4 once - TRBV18 TGTGCCAGCTCACTCGTTAGAACTAATGAAAAACTGTTTTTT CASSLVRTNEKLFF
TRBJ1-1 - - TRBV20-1 TGCAGTGCTAGGGAGAACACTGAAGCTTTCTTT CSARENTEAFF
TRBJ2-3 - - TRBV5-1 TGCGCCAGCAGCTTCCCGGGGCTAGCTAGCACAGATACGCAGTATTTT CASSFPGLASTDTQYF
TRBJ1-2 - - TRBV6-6 TGTGCCAGCAGTTACTCGGGGGGGTCGGAATATGGCTACACCTTC CASSYSGGSEYGYTF
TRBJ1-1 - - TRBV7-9 TGTGCCAGCAGCCCGAACAGGGACACTGAAGCTTTCTTT CASSPNRDTEAFF
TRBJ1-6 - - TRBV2 TGTGCCAGCAGTCCTAGGACGACCAATTCACCCCTCCACTTT CASSPRTTNSPLHF
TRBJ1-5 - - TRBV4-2 TGTGCCAGCAGCCAAGATGGTAGGACAAGTAGCAATCAGCCCCAGCATTTT CASSQDGRTSSNQPQHF
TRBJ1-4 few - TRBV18 TGTGCCAGCTCACCACGAGAAGGACTACGTAATGAAAAACTGTTTTTT CASSPREGLRNEKLFF
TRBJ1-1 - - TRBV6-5 TGTGCCAGCAGTTACCAGGGAAATTTGAATGAAGCTTTCTTT CASSYQGNLNEAFF
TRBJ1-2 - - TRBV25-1 TGTGCCAGCAGTGGGGGTAGAACAGGTCGTGGCTACACCTTC CASSGGRTGRGYTF
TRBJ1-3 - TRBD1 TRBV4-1 TGCGCCAGCAGCCAAGGCCGACAGGGGAAGACTGGAAACACCATATATTTT CASSQGRQGKTGNTIYF
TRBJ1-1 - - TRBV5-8 TGTGCCAGCAGCTTGGTGGGCCTCAAAGGTGAAGCTTTCTTT CASSLVGLKGEAFF
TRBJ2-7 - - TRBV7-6 TGTGCCAGCAGCTTCCGACCCTCAGGGGTTTACGAGCAGTACTTC CASSFRPSGVYEQYF
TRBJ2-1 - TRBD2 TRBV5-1 TGCGCCAGCAGCCTCCCTCTGACTAGCGGGGGTGGGAATGAGCAGTTCTTC CASSLPLTSGGGNEQFF
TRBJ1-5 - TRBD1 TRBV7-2 TGTGCCAGCAGCTTAGCACAGGGGGCGGCACAGCCCCAGCATTTT CASSLAQGAAQPQHF
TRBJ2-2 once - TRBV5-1 TGCGCCAGCAGCTTTTTGGCATGGAACACCGGGGAGCTGTTTTTT CASSFLAWNTGELFF
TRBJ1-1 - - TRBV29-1 TGCAGCGTTGAGGGCACTACTAGCCCCGAAGCTTTCTTT CSVEGTTSPEAFF
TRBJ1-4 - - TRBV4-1 TGCGCCAGCAGCCACCTACAGAATCGTCAGAGGGAAAAACTGTTTTTT CASSHLQNRQREKLFF
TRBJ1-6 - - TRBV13 TGTGCCAGCAGCTTAGGCCTTCACGTCAATTCACCCCTCCACTTT CASSLGLHVNSPLHF
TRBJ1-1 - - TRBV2 TGTGCCAGCCGGGTTATGGGGCCTGAAGCTTTCTTT CASRVMGPEAFF
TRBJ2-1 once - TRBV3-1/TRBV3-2 TGTGCCAGCAGCCAGACGTATACGGGACCCAGCTCCTACAATGAGCAGTTCTTC CASSQTYTGPSSYNEQFF
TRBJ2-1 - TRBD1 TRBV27 TGTGCCAGCATGTCCTTTGGGACAGGGAACAACAATGAGCAGTTCTTC CASMSFGTGNNNEQFF
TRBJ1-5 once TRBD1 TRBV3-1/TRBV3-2 TGTGCCACAGGAATGGGACAGGGCAATCAGCCCCAGCATTTT CATGMGQGNQPQHF
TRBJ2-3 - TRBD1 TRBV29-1 TGCAGCTCCCGGACAGGGTACACAGATACGCAGTATTTT CSSRTGYTDTQYF
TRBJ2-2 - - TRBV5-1 TGCGCCAGCAGCTTAGACAGGAGCACCGGGGAGCTGTTTTTT CASSLDRSTGELFF
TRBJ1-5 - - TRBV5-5 TGTGCCAGCAGCTTGACCGGCCAGGCCCATCAGCCCCAGCATTTT CASSLTGQAHQPQHF
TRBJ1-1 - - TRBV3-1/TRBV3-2 TGTGCCAGCAGGACCTTGACAGGAGCGAACACTGAAGCTTTCTTT CASRTLTGANTEAFF
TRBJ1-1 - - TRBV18 TGTGCCAGCTCACCGGGGGTAGGGGCTGAAGCTTTCTTT CASSPGVGAEAFF
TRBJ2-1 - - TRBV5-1 TGCGCCAGCAGCTCGGCCACTTTTCTCGGGGAGCAGTTCTTC CASSSATFLGEQFF
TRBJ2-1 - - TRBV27 TGTGCCAGCAGTCCAGGGGGGGGACCAGGTCACAATGAGCAGTTCTTC CASSPGGGPGHNEQFF